This is a list of T cell receptor beta chains from one sample in a study of blood T cell repertoires in COVID-19. The protocol was immunoSEQ multiplex PCR, while the TCRdb copy is restricted to in-frame clones and leaves out a portion. This table has roughly 160,000 clones, roughly 85% appearing once. The specimen was PBMCs or T cells enriched from blood (not recorded which). These receptors were taken from a man aged 55 to 69 who had recovered from COVID-19. The CDR3 runs from the conserved cysteine through the conserved F or W. The D gene is left open where the match is weak. The size entry is marked missing in some rows and otherwise reads once, few, many or a size class.

size	D	J	V	DNA	CDR3
-	-	TRBJ2-7	TRBV11-2	TGTGCCAGCAGCTTAATTGAGGGCAGGCTCTACGAGCAGTACTTC	CASSLIEGRLYEQYF
once	TRBD2	TRBJ2-4	TRBV30	TGTGCCTGGAGTGCGGGGACTATTCTAGCCAAAAACATTCAGTACTTC	CAWSAGTILAKNIQYF
-	TRBD1	TRBJ1-6	TRBV18	TGTGCCAGCTCACCGCCGGGACAGGGGTCTTCACCCCTCCACTTT	CASSPPGQGSSPLHF
-	-	TRBJ1-5	TRBV7-8	TGTGCCAGCTGCTTAGATCCACGACGGGGGAATAGCAATCAGCCCCAGCATTTT	CASCLDPRRGNSNQPQHF
-	TRBD2	TRBJ2-3	TRBV5-1	TGCGCCAGCAGCTTGGGAGTCGCGGGGGACGGCACAGATACGCAGTATTTT	CASSLGVAGDGTDTQYF
-	-	TRBJ2-2	TRBV6-5	TGTGCCAGCATCCCGGGAACCACCGGGGAGCTGTTTTTT	CASIPGTTGELFF
-	-	TRBJ2-1	TRBV15	TGTGCCACCAGCAGAGACCCCCTCGGGACTGGGAATGAGCAGTTCTTC	CATSRDPLGTGNEQFF
-	-	TRBJ2-1	TRBV5-4	TGTGCCAGCAGCTCCTTCAGGGAAGAGCAGTTCTTC	CASSSFREEQFF
-	-	TRBJ1-5	TRBV29-1	TGCAGCGATCTGAACAGGGATAGCAATCAGCCCCAGCATTTT	CSDLNRDSNQPQHF
-	-	TRBJ1-5	TRBV24-1	TGTGCCACCAGCAAGGGGGGGCTGCAGCCCCAGCATTTT	CATSKGGLQPQHF
once	TRBD2	TRBJ2-3	TRBV28	TGTGCCAGCAGTTCCTTTCCCGGGAGGGCAGATACGCAGTATTTT	CASSSFPGRADTQYF
-	TRBD1	TRBJ1-5	TRBV29-1	TGCAGCGTTCAAGACAGGGGACATGAGCCCCAGCATTTT	CSVQDRGHEPQHF
-	TRBD1	TRBJ2-3	TRBV9	TGTGCCAGCAGCGTTGCAACAGGGGGCCTAGCAGATACGCAGTATTTT	CASSVATGGLADTQYF
-	-	TRBJ2-7	TRBV6-5	TGTGCCAGCAGTACGACTAGTAACACCCACGAGCAGTACTTC	CASSTTSNTHEQYF
-	TRBD1	TRBJ2-7	TRBV11-1	TGTGCCAGCAGCTTAAACCCAGGGGGCGTCTACGAGCAGTACTTC	CASSLNPGGVYEQYF
-	-	TRBJ2-7	TRBV27	TGTGCCAGCAGTCCAATCACGGGGGAGCAGTACTTC	CASSPITGEQYF
few	TRBD1	TRBJ1-6	TRBV7-2	TGTGCCAGCAGCTTACTAGCAGGGACAGATTCACCCCTCCACTTT	CASSLLAGTDSPLHF
-	TRBD2	TRBJ2-1	TRBV11-3	TGTGCCAGCAGCTTAGAGGGCGGGACTAGCGGGAGTAATGAGCAGTTCTTC	CASSLEGGTSGSNEQFF
-	TRBD1	TRBJ1-4	TRBV19	TGTGCCAGTAGTATAGACCCTTGGACAGGCGTCGGTACTAATGAAAAACTGTTTTTT	CASSIDPWTGVGTNEKLFF
-	TRBD2	TRBJ2-4	TRBV7-2	TGTGCCAGCACCCCAACTAGCGGGAGTAACATTCAGTACTTC	CASTPTSGSNIQYF
-	-	TRBJ2-3	TRBV5-1	TGCGCCAGCAGCTTGGTACTGGGAGAGCCTTTCACAGATACGCAGTATTTT	CASSLVLGEPFTDTQYF
-	-	TRBJ2-5	TRBV27	TGTGCCAGCAGTTTACGCGCGAACCTAGCGAACTTAAAAGAGACCCAGTACTTC	CASSLRANLANLKETQYF
-	TRBD1	TRBJ2-7	TRBV6-5	TGTGCCAGCAGTTCGTTCAGGGGGCAAAATTACGAGCAGTACTTC	CASSSFRGQNYEQYF
-	-	TRBJ1-2	TRBV7-9	TGTGCCAGCAGCTCAGATCTTCACTATGGCTACACCTTC	CASSSDLHYGYTF